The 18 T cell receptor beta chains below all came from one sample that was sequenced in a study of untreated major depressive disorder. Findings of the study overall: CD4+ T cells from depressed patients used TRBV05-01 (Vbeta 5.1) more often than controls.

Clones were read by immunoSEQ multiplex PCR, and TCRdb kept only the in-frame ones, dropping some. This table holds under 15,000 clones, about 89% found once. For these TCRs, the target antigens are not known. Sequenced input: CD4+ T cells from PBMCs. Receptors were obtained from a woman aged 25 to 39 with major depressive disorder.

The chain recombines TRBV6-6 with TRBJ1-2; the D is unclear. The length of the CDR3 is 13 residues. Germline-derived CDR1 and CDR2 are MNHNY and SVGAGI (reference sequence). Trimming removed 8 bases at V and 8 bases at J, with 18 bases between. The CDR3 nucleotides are TGTGCCAGCCACCTTGAGGGAAAAAGGGGCTACACCTTC. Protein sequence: CASHLEGKRGYTF.

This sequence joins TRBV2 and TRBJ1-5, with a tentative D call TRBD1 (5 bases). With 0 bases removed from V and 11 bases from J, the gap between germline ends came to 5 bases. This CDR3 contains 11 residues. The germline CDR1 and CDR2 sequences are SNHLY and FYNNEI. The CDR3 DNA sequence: TGTGCCAGCAGTGAAGCGGGGGCCCAGCATTTT. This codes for CASSEAGAQHF. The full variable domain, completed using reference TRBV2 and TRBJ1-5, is EPEVTQTPSHQVTQMGQEVILRCVPISNHLYFYWYRQILGQKVEFLVSFYNNEISEKSEIFDDQFSVERPDGSNFTLKIRSTKLEDSAMYFCASSEAGAQHFGDGTRLSIL.

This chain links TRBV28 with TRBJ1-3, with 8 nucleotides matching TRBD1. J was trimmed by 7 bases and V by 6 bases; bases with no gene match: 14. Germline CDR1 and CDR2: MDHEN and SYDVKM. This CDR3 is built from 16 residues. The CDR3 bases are TGTGCCAGCAGCCCCGGCTCCTCAGGGGGCTGGAACACCATATATTTT. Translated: CASSPGSSGGWNTIYF.

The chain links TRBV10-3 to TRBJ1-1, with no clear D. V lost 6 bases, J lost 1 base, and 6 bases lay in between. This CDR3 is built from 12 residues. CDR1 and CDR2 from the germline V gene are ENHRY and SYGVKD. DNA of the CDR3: TGTGCCATCAGCCCTGGGAACACTGAAGCTTTCTTT. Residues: CAISPGNTEAFF.

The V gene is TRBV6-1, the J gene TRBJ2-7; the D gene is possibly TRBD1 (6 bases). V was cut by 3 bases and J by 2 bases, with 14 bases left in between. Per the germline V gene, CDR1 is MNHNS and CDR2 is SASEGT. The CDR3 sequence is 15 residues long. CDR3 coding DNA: TGTGCCAGCAGTGACGCCGGGACACGGGCCTACGAGCAGTACTTC. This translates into CASSDAGTRAYEQYF.

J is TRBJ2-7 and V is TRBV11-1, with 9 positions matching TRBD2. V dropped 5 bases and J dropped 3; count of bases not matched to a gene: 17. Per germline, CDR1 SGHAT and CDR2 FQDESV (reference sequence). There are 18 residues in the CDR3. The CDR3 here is CASSVDSPLAGILYEQYF. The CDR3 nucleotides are TGTGCCAGCAGCGTAGACTCTCCCCTAGCGGGAATTCTCTACGAGCAGTACTTC.

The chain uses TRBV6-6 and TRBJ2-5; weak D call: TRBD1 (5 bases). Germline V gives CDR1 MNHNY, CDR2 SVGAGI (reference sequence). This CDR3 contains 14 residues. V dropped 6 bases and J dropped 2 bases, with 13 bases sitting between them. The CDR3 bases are TGTGCCAGCAGACATCTCGACAGTCAAGAGACCCAGTACTTC. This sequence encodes CASRHLDSQETQYF.

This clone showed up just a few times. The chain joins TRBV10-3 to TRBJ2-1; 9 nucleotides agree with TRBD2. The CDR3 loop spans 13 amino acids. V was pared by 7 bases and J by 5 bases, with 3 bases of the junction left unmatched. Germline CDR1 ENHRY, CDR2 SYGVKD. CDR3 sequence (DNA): TGTGCCATCAAGGTAGCGGGAGACAATGAGCAGTTCTTC. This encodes CAIKVAGDNEQFF.

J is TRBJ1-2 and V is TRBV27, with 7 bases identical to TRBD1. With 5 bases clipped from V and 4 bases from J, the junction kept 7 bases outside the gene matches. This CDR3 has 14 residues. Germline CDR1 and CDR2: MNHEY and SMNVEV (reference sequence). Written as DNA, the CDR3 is TGTGCCAGCAGTGCGGGACAGTTGGGCTATGGCTACACCTTC. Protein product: CASSAGQLGYGYTF.

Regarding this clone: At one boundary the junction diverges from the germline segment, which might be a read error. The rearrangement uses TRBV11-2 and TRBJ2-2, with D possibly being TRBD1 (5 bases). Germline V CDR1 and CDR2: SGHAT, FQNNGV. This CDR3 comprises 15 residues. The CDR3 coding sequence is TGTGCCAGCAGTTTAGGGGCGAAGAACACCGGGGAGCTGTTTTTT. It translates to CASSLGAKNTGELFF.

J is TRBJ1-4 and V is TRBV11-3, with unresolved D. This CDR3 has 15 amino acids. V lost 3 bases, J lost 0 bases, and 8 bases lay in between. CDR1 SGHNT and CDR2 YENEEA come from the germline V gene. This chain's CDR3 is CASSLYDTTNEKLFF. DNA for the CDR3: TGTGCCAGCAGCTTGTATGATACAACTAATGAAAAACTGTTTTTT.

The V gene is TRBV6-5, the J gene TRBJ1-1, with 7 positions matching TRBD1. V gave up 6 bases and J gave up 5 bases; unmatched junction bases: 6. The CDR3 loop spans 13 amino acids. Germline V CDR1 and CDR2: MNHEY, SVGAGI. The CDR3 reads CASSRQGDTEAFF. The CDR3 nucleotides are TGTGCCAGCAGCAGACAGGGTGATACTGAAGCTTTCTTT.

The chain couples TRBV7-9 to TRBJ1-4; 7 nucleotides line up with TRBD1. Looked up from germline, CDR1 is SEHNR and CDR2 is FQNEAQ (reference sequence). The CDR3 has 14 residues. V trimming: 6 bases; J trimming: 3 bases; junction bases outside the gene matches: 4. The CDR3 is CASRTGQSNEKLFF. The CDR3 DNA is TGTGCCAGCAGGACGGGACAGTCTAATGAAAAACTGTTTTTT.

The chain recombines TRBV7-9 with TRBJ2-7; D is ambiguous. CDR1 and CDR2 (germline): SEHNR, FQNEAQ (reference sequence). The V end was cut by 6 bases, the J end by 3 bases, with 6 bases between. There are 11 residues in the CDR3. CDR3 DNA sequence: TGTGCCAGCAGTCCGAGCTACGAGCAGTACTTC. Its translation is CASSPSYEQYF.

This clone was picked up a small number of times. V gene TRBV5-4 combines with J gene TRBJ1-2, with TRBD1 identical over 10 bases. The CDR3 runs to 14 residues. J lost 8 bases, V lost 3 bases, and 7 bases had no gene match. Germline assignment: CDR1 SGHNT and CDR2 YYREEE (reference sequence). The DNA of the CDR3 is TGTGCCAGCAGCTGGGACAGGGGAGAAAGAGGCTACACCTTC. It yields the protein CASSWDRGERGYTF.

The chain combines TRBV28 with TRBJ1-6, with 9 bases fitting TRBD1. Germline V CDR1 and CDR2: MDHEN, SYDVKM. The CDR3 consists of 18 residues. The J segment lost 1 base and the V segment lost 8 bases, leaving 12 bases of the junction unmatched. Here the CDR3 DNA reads TGTGCCAGCGTGAGGGGACAGGGCTTCAAATCCTATAATTCACCCCTCCACTTT. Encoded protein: CASVRGQGFKSYNSPLHF.

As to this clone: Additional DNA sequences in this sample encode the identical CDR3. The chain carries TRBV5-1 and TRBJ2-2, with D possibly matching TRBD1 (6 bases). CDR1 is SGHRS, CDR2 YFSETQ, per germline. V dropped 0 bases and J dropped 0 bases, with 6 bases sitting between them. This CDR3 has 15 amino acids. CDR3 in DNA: TGCGCCAGCAGCTTGGGGACAGCGAACACCGGGGAGCTGTTTTTT. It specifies CASSLGTANTGELFF.

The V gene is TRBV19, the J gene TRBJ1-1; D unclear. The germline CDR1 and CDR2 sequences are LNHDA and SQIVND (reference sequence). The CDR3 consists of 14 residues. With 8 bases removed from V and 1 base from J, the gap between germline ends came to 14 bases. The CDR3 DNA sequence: TGTGCCAGTGTTTGGAATCGGGGGAACACTGAAGCTTTCTTT. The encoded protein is CASVWNRGNTEAFF. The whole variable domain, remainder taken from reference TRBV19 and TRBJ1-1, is DGGITQSPKYLFRKEGQNVTLSCEQNLNHDAMYWYRQDPGQGLRLIYYSQIVNDFQKGDIAEGYSVSREKKESFPLTVTSAQKNPTAFYLCASVWNRGNTEAFFGQGTRLTVV.